This T cell receptor (beta chain) was sequenced in a study of blood T cell repertoires in COVID-19. Study overall: Before being deemed recovered, Cohort 3 donors had two negative PCRs, clearance, or symptom resolution.

The V end was cut by 1 base, the J end by 5 bases, with 17 bases between. Germline CDR1 LGHDT, CDR2 YNNKEL (reference sequence). This CDR3 has 16 residues. Recruits, aged roughly 18 to 95 years, lived in some 25 US areas. Participants were placed into cohorts based on the clinical history they reported. Sequenced by immunoSEQ multiplex PCR; TCRdb stores in-frame clones only, minus some. The sample lists hundreds of thousands of clones; 87% were seen once. The chain employs TRBV3-1 (or the pseudogene TRBV3-2) and TRBJ1-1; D not resolved. The receptor comes from a man between 35 and 55 years old in a cohort exposed to, infected with or recovered from COVID-19 (not recorded which). The sample consisted of PBMCs or T cells enriched from blood (not recorded which). This CDR3 is CASSQALSGFGTEAFF. In DNA form, the CDR3 reads TGTGCCAGCAGCCAAGCCTTATCCGGGTTTGGGACTGAAGCTTTCTTT.